The rows below give T cell receptor beta chains drawn from one sample of a study of cytomegalovirus exposure and HLA in healthy donors. Only in-frame clones appear in the TCRdb table, and some are missing; sequencing was by immunoSEQ multiplex PCR. The sample holds fewer than 70,000 clones; 75% to 85% are singletons and the top ten take less than 2%. Sample: PBMCs. The receptors were sampled from a human donor in good health. Each CDR3 is given with its conserved first and last residue. The D gene is left open where the match is weak. Size values are once, few and many counts, or a class for expanded clones, and some rows have none.

clone_size: NA; d_call: NA; j_call: TRBJ1-5; v_call: TRBV7-9; cdr3_nt: TGTGCCAGCAGCTACGAGGGTCAGCCCCAGCATTTT; cdr3_aa: CASSYEGQPQHF
clone_size: NA; d_call: NA; j_call: TRBJ2-5; v_call: TRBV4-3; cdr3_nt: TGCGCCAGCAGCCACCGCCCAGGGGAGACTGGAAAAGAGACCCAGTACTTC; cdr3_aa: CASSHRPGETGKETQYF
clone_size: NA; d_call: NA; j_call: TRBJ2-1; v_call: TRBV4-2; cdr3_nt: TGTGCCAGCAGCCAAGATAGCTCTAGCTCCTACAATGAGCAGTTCTTC; cdr3_aa: CASSQDSSSSYNEQFF
clone_size: NA; d_call: TRBD1; j_call: TRBJ1-2; v_call: TRBV11-2; cdr3_nt: TGTGCCAGCAGCTTAGTCAGGGGGAATGGCTACACCTTC; cdr3_aa: CASSLVRGNGYTF
clone_size: NA; d_call: TRBD2; j_call: TRBJ2-5; v_call: TRBV13; cdr3_nt: TGTGCCAGCAGCCCGGCCGGGCGGGGGGGCCGGGAGACCCAGTACTTC; cdr3_aa: CASSPAGRGGRETQYF
clone_size: NA; d_call: NA; j_call: TRBJ2-1; v_call: TRBV5-6; cdr3_nt: TGTGCCAGCAGCTTTAGGGAGGACTACTACAATGAGCAGTTCTTC; cdr3_aa: CASSFREDYYNEQFF
clone_size: NA; d_call: TRBD1; j_call: TRBJ1-1; v_call: TRBV7-3; cdr3_nt: TGTGCCAGCAGCCCTACCCCACAGGGGAAGACTGAAGCTTTCTTT; cdr3_aa: CASSPTPQGKTEAFF
clone_size: NA; d_call: TRBD2; j_call: TRBJ2-1; v_call: TRBV14; cdr3_nt: TGTGCCAGCAGCCTACGATCTAGCGGGTTATACAATGAGCAGTTCTTC; cdr3_aa: CASSLRSSGLYNEQFF
clone_size: NA; d_call: TRBD1; j_call: TRBJ2-7; v_call: TRBV4-2; cdr3_nt: TGTGCCAGCAGTCGGACAGGGCCCTACGAGCAGTACTTC; cdr3_aa: CASSRTGPYEQYF
clone_size: NA; d_call: TRBD2; j_call: TRBJ2-7; v_call: TRBV2; cdr3_nt: TGTGCCAGCAGTGAATGGGGACTAGCGGAGCGCTACGAGCAGTACTTC; cdr3_aa: CASSEWGLAERYEQYF
clone_size: NA; d_call: NA; j_call: TRBJ2-3; v_call: TRBV25-1; cdr3_nt: TGTGCCAGCAGTACCACCCGGGAATTGACAGATACGCAGTATTTT; cdr3_aa: CASSTTRELTDTQYF
clone_size: NA; d_call: TRBD2; j_call: TRBJ2-1; v_call: TRBV7-2; cdr3_nt: TGTGCCAGCAGCTTTAGGACTAGCGGGTCTCTTGACAATGAGCAGTTCTTC; cdr3_aa: CASSFRTSGSLDNEQFF
clone_size: NA; d_call: NA; j_call: TRBJ1-6; v_call: TRBV30; cdr3_nt: TGTGCCTGGAGACAGTCTAATTCACCCCTCCATTTT; cdr3_aa: CAWRQSNSPLHF
clone_size: NA; d_call: TRBD2; j_call: TRBJ2-3; v_call: TRBV29-1; cdr3_nt: TGCAGCGTTGTGGGCCTAGCGGGAGGAGATACGCAGTATTTT; cdr3_aa: CSVVGLAGGDTQYF
clone_size: once; d_call: TRBD1; j_call: TRBJ2-6; v_call: TRBV19; cdr3_nt: TGTGCCAGTCGCCGGGACAGGGCCGGGGCCAACGTCCTGACTTTC; cdr3_aa: CASRRDRAGANVLTF
clone_size: NA; d_call: NA; j_call: TRBJ1-2; v_call: TRBV6-5; cdr3_nt: TGTGCCAGCAGTTACTATTCAGGGTGGTATGGCTACACCTTC; cdr3_aa: CASSYYSGWYGYTF
clone_size: NA; d_call: TRBD1; j_call: TRBJ1-2; v_call: TRBV4-3; cdr3_nt: TGCGCCAGCAGCCAGGGACAGGACTATGGCTACACCTTC; cdr3_aa: CASSQGQDYGYTF
clone_size: NA; d_call: TRBD2; j_call: TRBJ2-3; v_call: TRBV18; cdr3_nt: TGTGCCAGCTCACGAAGCGGGGGCCCTGGGGCAGATACGCAGTATTTT; cdr3_aa: CASSRSGGPGADTQYF
clone_size: NA; d_call: TRBD1; j_call: TRBJ1-5; v_call: TRBV16; cdr3_nt: TGTGCCAGCTTCGAAAGGGGACAGCTTAGCAATCAGCCCCAGCATTTT; cdr3_aa: CASFERGQLSNQPQHF
clone_size: once; d_call: TRBD2; j_call: TRBJ2-1; v_call: TRBV18; cdr3_nt: TGTGCCAGCTCAAGAGGACTAGCGGGAAACAATGAGCAGTTCTTC; cdr3_aa: CASSRGLAGNNEQFF
clone_size: NA; d_call: NA; j_call: TRBJ2-1; v_call: TRBV19; cdr3_nt: TGTGCCAGTAGTATAGTGGGGGCCAACAATGAGCAGTTCTTC; cdr3_aa: CASSIVGANNEQFF
clone_size: NA; d_call: TRBD1; j_call: TRBJ2-1; v_call: TRBV6-5; cdr3_nt: TGTGCCAGCAGCTTACGGGACAGTCCGTGGAATGAGCAGTTCTTC; cdr3_aa: CASSLRDSPWNEQFF
clone_size: NA; d_call: NA; j_call: TRBJ1-5; v_call: TRBV28; cdr3_nt: TGTGCCAGCAGTAGGGATCCGGGGAGACTTGATCAGCCCCAGCATTTT; cdr3_aa: CASSRDPGRLDQPQHF
clone_size: NA; d_call: NA; j_call: TRBJ1-5; v_call: TRBV28; cdr3_nt: TGTGCCAGCAGTTCCTTGGAATCAGGGCTTAGCAATCAGCCCCAGCATTTT; cdr3_aa: CASSSLESGLSNQPQHF
clone_size: once; d_call: NA; j_call: TRBJ1-1; v_call: TRBV25-1; cdr3_nt: TGTGCCAGCAGTGGTACAGGTACGCTCGCTGAAGCTTTCTTT; cdr3_aa: CASSGTGTLAEAFF
clone_size: NA; d_call: NA; j_call: TRBJ1-3; v_call: TRBV9; cdr3_nt: TGTGCCAGCAGCGTAGGGGGGGTGGAAAACACCATATATTTT; cdr3_aa: CASSVGGVENTIYF
clone_size: NA; d_call: NA; j_call: TRBJ1-6; v_call: TRBV2; cdr3_nt: TGTGCCAGCACTGGGCAGGGTTTTAATTCACCCCTCCACTTT; cdr3_aa: CASTGQGFNSPLHF
clone_size: NA; d_call: TRBD2; j_call: TRBJ2-7; v_call: TRBV4-3; cdr3_nt: TGCGCCAGCAGCCAAGATACGGCGGGAGTAGCCCTCGAGCAGTACTTC; cdr3_aa: CASSQDTAGVALEQYF
clone_size: NA; d_call: NA; j_call: TRBJ2-2; v_call: TRBV25-1; cdr3_nt: TGTGCCAGCAGTGAATCCAGGGACACCGGGGAGCTGTTTTTT; cdr3_aa: CASSESRDTGELFF
clone_size: NA; d_call: TRBD2; j_call: TRBJ2-7; v_call: TRBV30; cdr3_nt: TGTGCCTGGAGTGAGGGTCTAGCGGGATATTTTGGGAGCTCCTACGAGCAGTACTTC; cdr3_aa: CAWSEGLAGYFGSSYEQYF
clone_size: NA; d_call: TRBD1; j_call: TRBJ2-7; v_call: TRBV27; cdr3_nt: TGTGCCAGCAGTTGGACAGGAGACTCCTACGAGCAGTACTTC; cdr3_aa: CASSWTGDSYEQYF
clone_size: NA; d_call: TRBD2; j_call: TRBJ2-2; v_call: TRBV7-2; cdr3_nt: TGTGCCAGCAGCCCAGCCCGGACTAGCTGGTCCGGGGAGCTGTTTTTT; cdr3_aa: CASSPARTSWSGELFF
clone_size: once; d_call: NA; j_call: TRBJ2-7; v_call: TRBV5-4; cdr3_nt: TGTGCCAGCAGCTTGGCCCCCGGTACCTACGAGCAGTACTTC; cdr3_aa: CASSLAPGTYEQYF
clone_size: NA; d_call: NA; j_call: TRBJ2-6; v_call: TRBV11-2; cdr3_nt: TGTGCCAGCAGAATAAGGGGATCAGGGGCCAACGTCCTGACTTTC; cdr3_aa: CASRIRGSGANVLTF
clone_size: once; d_call: NA; j_call: TRBJ2-7; v_call: TRBV7-6; cdr3_nt: TGTGCCAGCAGCTCCCCCGGGAACTACGAGCAGTACTTC; cdr3_aa: CASSSPGNYEQYF
clone_size: NA; d_call: NA; j_call: TRBJ1-1; v_call: TRBV7-3; cdr3_nt: TGTGCCAGCAGCCCAGTCGTGGACACTGAAGCTTTCTTT; cdr3_aa: CASSPVVDTEAFF
clone_size: NA; d_call: TRBD2; j_call: TRBJ2-1; v_call: TRBV6-4; cdr3_nt: TGTGCCAGCAGTGTTACTAGCGGGAGTCCGAATGAGCAGTTCTTC; cdr3_aa: CASSVTSGSPNEQFF
clone_size: NA; d_call: NA; j_call: TRBJ2-7; v_call: TRBV7-8; cdr3_nt: TGTGCCAGCAGCTTGCCTCCTGTCTACGAGCAGTACTTC; cdr3_aa: CASSLPPVYEQYF
clone_size: NA; d_call: NA; j_call: TRBJ2-1; v_call: TRBV6-5; cdr3_nt: TGTGCCAGCAGTTACGGCCAGTACAATGAGCAGTTCTTC; cdr3_aa: CASSYGQYNEQFF
clone_size: NA; d_call: NA; j_call: TRBJ1-1; v_call: TRBV25-1; cdr3_nt: TGTGCCAGCAGTCCGACAGTGAACACTGAAGCTTTCTTT; cdr3_aa: CASSPTVNTEAFF
clone_size: few; d_call: TRBD2; j_call: TRBJ2-1; v_call: TRBV18; cdr3_nt: TGTGCCAGCTCACCACGCAGAACAGCGGGAGCCCTCCTCAATGAGCAGTTCTTC; cdr3_aa: CASSPRRTAGALLNEQFF
clone_size: NA; d_call: TRBD2; j_call: TRBJ2-3; v_call: TRBV5-1; cdr3_nt: TGCGCCAGCAGCCCACTGACTAGCATTTCTCCAGATACGCAGTATTTT; cdr3_aa: CASSPLTSISPDTQYF
clone_size: NA; d_call: TRBD2; j_call: TRBJ2-5; v_call: TRBV5-8; cdr3_nt: TGTGCCAGCAGCTTCTTTGCCGGGACTAGCGGAAAAGAGACCCAGTACTTC; cdr3_aa: CASSFFAGTSGKETQYF
clone_size: NA; d_call: TRBD2; j_call: TRBJ2-3; v_call: TRBV4-3; cdr3_nt: TGCGCCAGCAGCCGTGCCGGGACTAGCGGACCAGATACGCAGTATTTT; cdr3_aa: CASSRAGTSGPDTQYF
clone_size: few; d_call: TRBD2; j_call: TRBJ2-7; v_call: TRBV5-1; cdr3_nt: TGCGCCAGCAGCTTGGGGTCGGGAGGGATAACCTACGAGCAGTACTTC; cdr3_aa: CASSLGSGGITYEQYF
clone_size: NA; d_call: TRBD1; j_call: TRBJ1-5; v_call: TRBV27; cdr3_nt: TGTGCCAGCAGTTTTAACAGGGGGTCAAATCAGCCCCAGCATTTT; cdr3_aa: CASSFNRGSNQPQHF
clone_size: NA; d_call: NA; j_call: TRBJ2-6; v_call: TRBV4-3; cdr3_nt: TGCGCCAGCAGCCACTCCTCTGGGGCCAACGTCCTGACTTTC; cdr3_aa: CASSHSSGANVLTF
clone_size: NA; d_call: NA; j_call: TRBJ2-7; v_call: TRBV7-6; cdr3_nt: TGTGCCAGCAGCTTAAAACAGGGCTACGAGCAGTACTTC; cdr3_aa: CASSLKQGYEQYF
clone_size: NA; d_call: NA; j_call: TRBJ2-2; v_call: TRBV18; cdr3_nt: TGTGCCAGCTCACCAGGGGGCCAGACCGGGGAGCTGTTTTTT; cdr3_aa: CASSPGGQTGELFF
clone_size: few; d_call: NA; j_call: TRBJ2-3; v_call: TRBV4-2; cdr3_nt: TGTGCCAGCAGCCAAGGGGAGGCCAGCACAGATACGCAGTATTTT; cdr3_aa: CASSQGEASTDTQYF
clone_size: NA; d_call: NA; j_call: TRBJ2-3; v_call: TRBV10-1; cdr3_nt: TGCGCCAGCAGTGACCCTAGCGATACGCAGTATTTT; cdr3_aa: CASSDPSDTQYF
clone_size: few; d_call: TRBD1; j_call: TRBJ1-4; v_call: TRBV19; cdr3_nt: TGTGCCAGTAGTTTAAGAGACAGGGTAGGAGAAAAACTGTTTTTT; cdr3_aa: CASSLRDRVGEKLFF
clone_size: few; d_call: NA; j_call: TRBJ2-3; v_call: TRBV6-4; cdr3_nt: TGTGCCAGCAGTGACGGTGGACACACAGATACGCAGTATTTT; cdr3_aa: CASSDGGHTDTQYF
clone_size: NA; d_call: TRBD1; j_call: TRBJ1-4; v_call: TRBV30; cdr3_nt: TGTGCCTGGAGCCCAGGGGGCAAAAAACTGTTTTTT; cdr3_aa: CAWSPGGKKLFF
clone_size: NA; d_call: NA; j_call: TRBJ1-1; v_call: TRBV10-2; cdr3_nt: TGCGCCAGCAGTGATGGGGCAGGGATGAACACTGAAGCTTTCTTT; cdr3_aa: CASSDGAGMNTEAFF
clone_size: NA; d_call: NA; j_call: TRBJ1-2; v_call: TRBV11-2; cdr3_nt: TGTGCCAGCAGCTTAGATGTAGCCAGGGTCGGGTATGGCTACACCTTC; cdr3_aa: CASSLDVARVGYGYTF
clone_size: NA; d_call: TRBD1; j_call: TRBJ2-3; v_call: TRBV5-1; cdr3_nt: TGCGCCAGCAGCCCAGGACAGGGCACAGATACGCAGTATTTT; cdr3_aa: CASSPGQGTDTQYF
clone_size: NA; d_call: NA; j_call: TRBJ1-4; v_call: TRBV27; cdr3_nt: TGTGCCAGTCGAATAACAGGGACCGCAACTAATGAAAAACTGTTTTTT; cdr3_aa: CASRITGTATNEKLFF
clone_size: NA; d_call: NA; j_call: TRBJ1-1; v_call: TRBV6-5; cdr3_nt: TGTGCCAGCAGTGGTAAGGGGACAATTGAAGCTTTCTTT; cdr3_aa: CASSGKGTIEAFF